Listed below are T cell receptor beta chains from one sample, sequenced in a study of regulatory T cells in long-lasting Graves disease. Each CDR3 protein gets one entry after TCRdb re-called the multiplex PCR reads with MiXCR. Among hundreds of thousands of distinct CDR3 sequences listed, about 16% were seen once. This same sample was also taken into another study, of T cells in Graves' hyperthyroidism and ophthalmopathy.

The sample in question was peripheral blood mononuclear cells (PBMCs), obtained at new diagnosis, from a patient treated with antithyroid drugs. The receptor source for this set is a young man with Graves disease. The CDR3 runs from the conserved cysteine through the conserved F or W. The order of the fields is V gene, D gene, J gene, clone size, CDR3 DNA, CDR3 protein. The D gene is left open where the match is weak. A clone size is listed for some rows: how often the clone was seen (once, few, many), or a class if it is expanded.

TRBV28	-	TRBJ2-7	many	TGTGCCAGCAGTTTATCTGGGGCCGAGCAGTACTTC	CASSLSGAEQYF
TRBV9	-	TRBJ1-4	-	TGTGCCAGCAGCCAGAGGGACGGTGAAAAACTGTTTTTT	CASSQRDGEKLFF
TRBV12-5	-	TRBJ1-5	many	TGTGCTAGTGGTTTGGGTGAGGGGTACCAGCCCCAGCATTTT	CASGLGEGYQPQHF
TRBV5-1	-	TRBJ2-7	few	TGCGCCAGCAGCTTGGTCCCGGACGGGGAGCAGTACTTC	CASSLVPDGEQYF
TRBV28	-	TRBJ1-3	-	TGTGCCAGCAGTTTTCCGGACGGAGGCTCTGGAAACACCATATATTTT	CASSFPDGGSGNTIYF
TRBV30	TRBD1	TRBJ2-5	many	TGTGCCTGGACAGGGGGTGGGGGCAGAGAGACCCAGTACTTC	CAWTGGGGRETQYF
TRBV6-1	-	TRBJ1-2	few	TGTGCCAGCAGTGAATTGGGAGAGACCTACTATGGCTACACCTTC	CASSELGETYYGYTF
TRBV3-1	TRBD2	TRBJ2-3	-	TGTGCCAGCAGCCACCCGGGACTAGTTCCAGGCACGCAGTATTTT	CASSHPGLVPGTQYF
TRBV28	-	TRBJ2-3	many	TGTGCCAGCACCCCATCGGGCAGCGGAGATACGCAGTATTTT	CASTPSGSGDTQYF
TRBV20-1	TRBD2	TRBJ2-7	few	TGCAGTGCTTGGACTGGCGGGAGGGCCCTATACGAGCAGTACTTC	CSAWTGGRALYEQYF
TRBV18	-	TRBJ2-4	many	TGTGCCAGCTCACCCGCCGCCGGGACTCCAAACATTCAGTACTTC	CASSPAAGTPNIQYF
TRBV4-1	-	TRBJ2-7	-	TGCGCCAGCAGCGCTGGACCAGCGGGTAACTCCTACGAGCAGTACTTC	CASSAGPAGNSYEQYF
TRBV12-3/TRBV12-4	-	TRBJ1-1	many	TGTGCCAGCAGTTTAAGCCCACTGAACACTGAAGCTTTCTTT	CASSLSPLNTEAFF
TRBV6-1	-	TRBJ2-1	-	TGTGCCAGCACTCTAGGGGCGTCTCCGCCCTACAATGAGCAGTTCTTC	CASTLGASPPYNEQFF
TRBV12-3/TRBV12-4	-	TRBJ1-5	many	TGTGCCAGCAGTTCAATGGCGGGTCAGCCCCAGCATTTT	CASSSMAGQPQHF
TRBV5-1	TRBD1	TRBJ1-1	many	TGCGCCAGCAGCTTGGGGGACAGGGACCTGAACACTGAAGCTTTCTTT	CASSLGDRDLNTEAFF
TRBV18	-	TRBJ2-7	few	TGTGCCAGCTCACCGGACAGAAACTCCTACGAGCAGTACTTC	CASSPDRNSYEQYF